The 5 T cell receptor beta chains below come from one sample, sequenced in a study of shared clonotypes between healthy human individuals. Sequenced by immunoSEQ multiplex PCR; TCRdb stores in-frame clones only, minus some. Of about 1.4 million clones listed, more than 95% were seen once; the top ten hold 0.95% to 1.5%. Material: naive CD4+ T cells sorted from blood. Subset denoted: CD45RA+ positively selected. Every receptor here comes from a young man in good health.

The chain recombines TRBV27 with TRBJ2-3; 7 bases fit TRBD2. The V gene end was trimmed by 4 bases and the J gene end by 0 bases; junction bases not matched to a gene: 4. From germline, CDR1 is MNHEY and CDR2 SMNVEV (reference sequence). The CDR3 runs 15 residues. CDR3 region: CASSYSGISTDTQYF. The CDR3 DNA is TGTGCCAGCAGTTACAGCGGGATAAGCACAGATACGCAGTATTTT.

This chain links TRBV18 with TRBJ2-3; weak D call: TRBD2 (7 bases). The V end lost 0 bases, the J end lost 3 bases, and 10 bases lay between the germline ends. The CDR3 is 15 residues long. The germline gives CDR1 KGHSH, CDR2 LQKENI. CDR3 bases: TGTGCCAGCTCACCACCGGGGGGGCTAACAGATACGCAGTATTTT. Its protein is CASSPPGGLTDTQYF.

The rearrangement uses TRBV4-1 and TRBJ2-5; no clear D gene. This CDR3 is built from 14 residues. The germline gives CDR1 MGHRA, CDR2 YSYEKL. Trimming stripped 1 base from V and 1 base from J, with 7 bases between. The CDR3, as DNA: TGCGCCAGCAGCCAAGCTGCGGCCCAAGAGACCCAGTACTTC. It encodes CASSQAAAQETQYF.

The genes are TRBV28 and TRBJ2-7; D is ambiguous. The CDR3 covers 12 residues. V gave up 6 bases and J gave up 7 bases, with 13 bases separating them. CDR1 is MDHEN, CDR2 SYDVKM, per germline. The CDR3 DNA follows: TGTGCCAGCAGCCACCAATTCCGGGAGCAGTACTTC. Amino acid sequence: CASSHQFREQYF.

The chain joins TRBV9 to TRBJ2-7; the match to TRBD2 covers 14 bases. J was trimmed by 5 bases and V by 0 bases; bases with no gene match: 16. This CDR3 has 20 residues. Germline values: CDR1 SGDLS, CDR2 YYNGEE. CDR3: CASSVDPATGLAGGRNEQYF. CDR3 nucleotides: TGTGCCAGCAGCGTAGACCCCGCTACCGGACTAGCGGGAGGACGAAACGAGCAGTACTTC.